A selection of T cell receptor beta chains follows, all from one sample in a study of cytotoxic CD8 clonotypes in ibrutinib-treated CLL. Data came from immunoSEQ multiplex PCR; TCRdb stores just in-frame clones and leaves some out. The table lists some 19,000 clones, 81% of them singletons. This sample comprised PBMCs, obtained before ibrutinib treatment. The receptor source for this set is a human donor with chronic lymphocytic leukemia. Each CDR3 is given with its conserved first and last residue. Each record gives: D gene, V gene, J gene, clone size, CDR3 protein, CDR3 DNA. D genes are given only for firm matches. Clone size is shown for a subset of rows, as once, few, many or a class of expanded clone.

d_call: TRBD1
v_call: TRBV6-1
j_call: TRBJ1-1
clone_size: -
cdr3_aa: CASRGTVKDTEAFF
cdr3_nt: TGTGCCAGCAGAGGGACAGTAAAGGACACTGAAGCTTTCTTT

d_call: -
v_call: TRBV9
j_call: TRBJ1-5
clone_size: -
cdr3_aa: CASSVGVNQPQHF
cdr3_nt: TGTGCCAGCAGCGTAGGGGTTAATCAGCCCCAGCATTTT

d_call: TRBD1
v_call: TRBV6-1
j_call: TRBJ1-2
clone_size: -
cdr3_aa: CASSSPGQGLNGYTF
cdr3_nt: TGTGCCAGCAGTTCACCGGGACAGGGGTTGAATGGCTACACCTTC

d_call: -
v_call: TRBV7-2
j_call: TRBJ2-7
clone_size: once
cdr3_aa: CASSLVRDNYYEQYF
cdr3_nt: TGTGCCAGCAGCTTAGTTAGGGACAACTACTACGAGCAGTACTTC

d_call: TRBD2
v_call: TRBV5-6
j_call: TRBJ2-1
clone_size: -
cdr3_aa: CASSRTSGGSEQFF
cdr3_nt: TGTGCCAGCAGCCGGACTAGCGGGGGGAGTGAGCAGTTCTTC

d_call: -
v_call: TRBV7-8
j_call: TRBJ1-1
clone_size: -
cdr3_aa: CASSPPFAEAFF
cdr3_nt: TGTGCCAGCAGCCCACCGTTCGCTGAAGCTTTCTTT

d_call: -
v_call: TRBV30
j_call: TRBJ1-2
clone_size: -
cdr3_aa: CGGRGVKYGYTF
cdr3_nt: TGTGGCGGGCGGGGGGTAAAGTATGGCTACACCTTC

d_call: -
v_call: TRBV23-1
j_call: TRBJ2-2
clone_size: -
cdr3_aa: CASPGTANTGELFF
cdr3_nt: TGCGCCAGCCCCGGGACGGCGAACACCGGGGAGCTGTTTTTT

d_call: -
v_call: TRBV4-1
j_call: TRBJ1-6
clone_size: -
cdr3_aa: CASSQEWGSYNSPLHF
cdr3_nt: TGCGCCAGCAGCCAAGAATGGGGCTCCTATAATTCACCCCTCCACTTT

d_call: -
v_call: TRBV5-1
j_call: TRBJ1-1
clone_size: -
cdr3_aa: CASSWAEGEGTEAFF
cdr3_nt: TGCGCCAGCAGCTGGGCCGAAGGGGAGGGCACTGAAGCTTTCTTT

d_call: -
v_call: TRBV11-2
j_call: TRBJ2-1
clone_size: -
cdr3_aa: CASSLERGPYNEQFF
cdr3_nt: TGTGCCAGCAGCTTAGAACGGGGACCCTACAATGAGCAGTTCTTC

d_call: -
v_call: TRBV11-1
j_call: TRBJ2-1
clone_size: -
cdr3_aa: CASSSDRKEQFF
cdr3_nt: TGTGCCAGCAGCTCGGATCGCAAGGAGCAGTTCTTC

d_call: -
v_call: TRBV5-4
j_call: TRBJ2-2
clone_size: -
cdr3_aa: CASSLGGAMRTGELFF
cdr3_nt: TGTGCCAGCAGCTTGGGGGGGGCGATGAGGACCGGGGAGCTGTTTTTT

d_call: -
v_call: TRBV5-1
j_call: TRBJ1-1
clone_size: -
cdr3_aa: CASSLGTPSRPEAFF
cdr3_nt: TGCGCCAGCAGCTTGGGGACACCCAGTAGACCTGAAGCTTTCTTT

d_call: TRBD2
v_call: TRBV10-3
j_call: TRBJ2-3
clone_size: -
cdr3_aa: CAISEGRDWLTDTQYF
cdr3_nt: TGTGCCATCAGTGAAGGGAGGGACTGGCTCACAGATACGCAGTATTTT

d_call: TRBD1
v_call: TRBV4-2
j_call: TRBJ1-6
clone_size: -
cdr3_aa: CASSPGTGVSPLHF
cdr3_nt: TGTGCCAGCAGCCCCGGGACAGGGGTTTCACCCCTCCACTTT

d_call: -
v_call: TRBV18
j_call: TRBJ1-3
clone_size: -
cdr3_aa: CASSPNVVGSSGNTIYF
cdr3_nt: TGTGCCAGCTCACCAAATGTAGTCGGCAGCTCTGGAAACACCATATATTTT

d_call: -
v_call: TRBV6-5
j_call: TRBJ2-2
clone_size: -
cdr3_aa: CASRGYTGELFF
cdr3_nt: TGTGCCAGCAGGGGGTACACCGGGGAGCTGTTTTTT

d_call: -
v_call: TRBV11-2
j_call: TRBJ1-2
clone_size: -
cdr3_aa: CASSIDMNYGYTF
cdr3_nt: TGTGCCAGCAGCATCGACATGAACTATGGCTACACCTTC

d_call: TRBD1
v_call: TRBV19
j_call: TRBJ1-6
clone_size: few
cdr3_aa: CASEDRANSPLHF
cdr3_nt: TGTGCCAGCGAGGACAGGGCTAATTCACCCCTCCACTTT

d_call: -
v_call: TRBV7-2
j_call: TRBJ2-7
clone_size: -
cdr3_aa: CASSLDYRAYEQYF
cdr3_nt: TGTGCCAGCAGCTTAGACTACAGGGCCTACGAGCAGTACTTC

d_call: -
v_call: TRBV7-6
j_call: TRBJ2-2
clone_size: few
cdr3_aa: CASSGDTGELFF
cdr3_nt: TGTGCCAGCAGCGGAGACACCGGGGAGCTGTTTTTT

d_call: TRBD1
v_call: TRBV7-8
j_call: TRBJ1-1
clone_size: -
cdr3_aa: CASSPDRVTEAFF
cdr3_nt: TGTGCCAGCAGCCCAGACAGGGTCACTGAAGCTTTCTTT

d_call: -
v_call: TRBV19
j_call: TRBJ1-2
clone_size: -
cdr3_aa: CASSNSWGQVGSDGYTF
cdr3_nt: TGTGCCAGTAGTAATTCTTGGGGGCAGGTTGGATCGGATGGCTACACCTTC

d_call: TRBD2
v_call: TRBV5-4
j_call: TRBJ2-3
clone_size: -
cdr3_aa: CASSQTSGGPDTQYF
cdr3_nt: TGTGCCAGCAGCCAGACTAGCGGGGGGCCCGATACGCAGTATTTT

d_call: -
v_call: TRBV28
j_call: TRBJ2-5
clone_size: -
cdr3_aa: CASSFIRGGEVSEETQYF
cdr3_nt: TGTGCCAGCAGTTTCATCAGGGGCGGTGAGGTCAGTGAAGAGACCCAGTACTTC

d_call: -
v_call: TRBV4-3
j_call: TRBJ1-4
clone_size: -
cdr3_aa: CASSQIGRATNEKLFF
cdr3_nt: TGCGCCAGCAGCCAGATTGGCAGGGCAACTAATGAAAAACTGTTTTTT